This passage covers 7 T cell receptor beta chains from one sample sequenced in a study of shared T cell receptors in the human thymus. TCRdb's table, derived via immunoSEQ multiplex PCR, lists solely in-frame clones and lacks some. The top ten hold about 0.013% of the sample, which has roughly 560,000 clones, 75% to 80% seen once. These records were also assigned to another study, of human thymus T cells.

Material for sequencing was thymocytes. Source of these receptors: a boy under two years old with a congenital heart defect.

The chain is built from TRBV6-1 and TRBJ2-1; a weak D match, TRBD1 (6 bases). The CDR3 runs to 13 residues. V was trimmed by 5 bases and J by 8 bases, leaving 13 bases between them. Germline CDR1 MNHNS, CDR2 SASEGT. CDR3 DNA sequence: TGTGCCAGCAGTTCAGGGGAAGGCGATGAGCAGTTCTTC. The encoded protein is CASSSGEGDEQFF.

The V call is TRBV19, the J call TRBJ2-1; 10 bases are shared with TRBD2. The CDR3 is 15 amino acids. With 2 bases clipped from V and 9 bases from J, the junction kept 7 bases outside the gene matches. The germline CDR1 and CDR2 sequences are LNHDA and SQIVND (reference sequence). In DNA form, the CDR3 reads TGTGCCAGTAGTATATCGAGCGGGGGGGTAGGTGAGCAGTTCTTC. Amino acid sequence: CASSISSGGVGEQFF.

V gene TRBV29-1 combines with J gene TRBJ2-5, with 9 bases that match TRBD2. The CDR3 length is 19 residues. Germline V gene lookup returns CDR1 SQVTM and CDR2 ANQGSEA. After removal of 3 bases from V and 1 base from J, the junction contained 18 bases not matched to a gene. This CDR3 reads CSVESLGRRAGGSQETQYF. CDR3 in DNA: TGCAGCGTTGAGAGTCTAGGGCGTCGGGCGGGAGGGTCCCAAGAGACCCAGTACTTC.

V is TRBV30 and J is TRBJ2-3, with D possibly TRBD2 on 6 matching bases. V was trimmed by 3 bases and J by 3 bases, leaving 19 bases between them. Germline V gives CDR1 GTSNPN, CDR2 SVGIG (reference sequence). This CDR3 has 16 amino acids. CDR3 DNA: TGTGCCTGGAGCGCTTTCGGGAGACCCGTGACAGATACGCAGTATTTT. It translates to CAWSAFGRPVTDTQYF.

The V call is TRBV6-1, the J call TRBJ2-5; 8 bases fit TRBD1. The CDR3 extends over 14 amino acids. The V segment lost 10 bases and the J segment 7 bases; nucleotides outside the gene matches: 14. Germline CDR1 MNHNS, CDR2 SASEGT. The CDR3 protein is CAIFAGGTAWTQYF. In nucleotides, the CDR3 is TGTGCCATCTTTGCAGGGGGCACCGCCTGGACCCAGTACTTC.

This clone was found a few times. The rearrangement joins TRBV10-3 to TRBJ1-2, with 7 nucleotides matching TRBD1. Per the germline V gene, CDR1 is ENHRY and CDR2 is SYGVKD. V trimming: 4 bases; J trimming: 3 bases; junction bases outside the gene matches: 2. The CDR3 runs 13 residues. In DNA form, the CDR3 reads TGTGCCATCAGTGGACAGGGAGACTATGGCTACACCTTC. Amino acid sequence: CAISGQGDYGYTF.

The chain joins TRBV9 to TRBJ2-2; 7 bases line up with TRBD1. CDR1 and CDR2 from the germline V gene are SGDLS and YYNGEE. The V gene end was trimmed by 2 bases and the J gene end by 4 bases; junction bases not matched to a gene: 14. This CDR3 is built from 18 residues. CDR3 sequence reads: CASSVVGDSPGVTGELFF. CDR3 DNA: TGTGCCAGCAGCGTTGTCGGGGACAGCCCAGGGGTCACCGGGGAGCTGTTTTTT.